This TCR beta chain derives from a study of cytomegalovirus exposure and HLA in healthy donors listed by TCRdb under 2017. About the study as a whole: A later analysis indicated that the roughly 130 validation repertoires were generated on the platform also employed for the approximately 700 repertoires of the first cohort. To predict cytomegalovirus infection status, the study combined high-throughput TCR immunosequencing, statistical association of individual TCRs with disease status, and machine learning. The study was designed to test whether signatures of past pathogen exposure could be identified by cataloging public T cell receptors. In addition to the first cohort of 650 to 800 subjects, a separate validation cohort of over 90 different subjects was used.

Here is what the overall study found, with its caveats: In the study, around 150 TCR beta chains were listed as associated with cytomegalovirus. In a later analysis, TCRs clustered in the first cohort were found to also tend to co-occur in the roughly 130 validation repertoires, with 94% of cluster scores above 0. The classifier was reported to diagnose cytomegalovirus status with high specificity and sensitivity in both the original cohort and the validation cohort. It was suggested by the authors that the approach could potentially be generalized to other disease states and immunological phenotypes. A few of the identified cytomegalovirus-associated TCR beta chains were confirmed in vitro to be specific for cytomegalovirus antigens. While some public TCRs were present in many individuals, most TCR sequences turned up only very rarely across donors. A later analysis had no HLA typing for the validation cohort, so co-occurrence there was scored across all 120 or so repertoires.

The CDR3 covers 15 residues, taking in both the cysteine and the phenylalanine. Just CDR3 DNA is preserved here, 45 bases in frame from base 1. Per the germline V gene (reference sequence), LNHDA is the CDR1 and SQIVND is the CDR2. V lost 3 bases and J lost 0 bases, and the count of bases not matched to a germline gene is 5. The donors belonged to the validation cohort of around 110 subjects, which was separate from the 666-subject first cohort. For this clone: Its target antigen remains unknown. Per-base qualities were not stored, and no clone one base away is much larger.

The library was made by the immunoSEQ multiplex PCR assay. Regarding the original processing steps: A statistical classification framework was built to diagnose cytomegalovirus status from the catalog of TCR beta chain sequences. As stored in TCRdb, this immuneACCESS dataset retains in-frame rearrangements with V and J assigned. A fraction of the clones does not appear; measured against another copy, unresolved V genes explain less than half of the discrepancy, and the remainder lacks a known reason. V and J calls and clone size follow that table, whereas D and trimming were derived from the DNA. In this sample the table shows 150,000 to 200,000 clones, 80% to 85% of which occur a single time. The ten largest clonotypes hold 1.2% of the sample.

Sample: PBMCs. The rearranged segments are TRBV19 and TRBJ2-7; the junction holds 7 bases that match TRBD1. This clonotype was obtained from a woman aged 30 to 39 in good health and CMV-seronegative. The DNA sequence is TGTGCCAGTAGTATGGACAGGCGTCCCTCCTACGAGCAGTACTTC. The resulting protein is CASSMDRRPSYEQYF.